This T cell receptor beta chain came from a study of T cell repertoires in cytomegalovirus infection. Study at large: Used in the study were CMV epitopes, some recently identified and HLA-C-restricted, others well-studied and HLA-B-restricted. Public signatures in TCR beta pointed to CMV infection and matching HLA type.

TCRdb reprocessed the reads via MiXCR and lists one record per CDR3 protein. The sample contains roughly 500,000 distinct CDR3 sequences, 30% to 40% of which appear only once. Study results and caveats: In two of eight donors, the top clonotype was HLA-C-restricted CMV-specific. The cumulative frequency of public TCR beta families identified carriers of CMV plus the relevant HLA.

This clonotype showed up many times. No antigen is known for it. The CDR3 spans 14 residues. Germline-derived CDR1 and CDR2 are SGHTA and FQGTGA. Losses at the gene ends were 7 bases for V and 2 bases for J; bases not matched to a gene: 6. The source of this sequence is a human donor in good health (CMV status not recorded). Some clones in this sample may be carry-over from other donors' samples. The material sequenced was cultured PBMCs, taken from culture after CMV antigen stimulation. This chain uses TRBV7-3 with TRBJ2-3; the match to TRBD2 covers 7 bases. CDR3 nucleotide sequence: TGTGCCAGCAAACCCGGGAGGACCACAGATACGCAGTATTTT. It codes for CASKPGRTTDTQYF.